This T cell receptor (beta chain) was recorded in a study of T-cell memory formation after mild COVID-19. Broader study findings: Among contracting clones, CD4+ were mainly CM/EM and CD8+ enriched in EMRA. Whereas later expanders leaned CD4+, clones contracting day 15 to 85 showed a balanced CD4/CD8 makeup.

This clonotype was detected only once. Its antigen is unidentified. The authors produced TCR alpha and TCR beta cDNA libraries with sample barcodes and UMIs by 5'RACE using constant-segment primers. Each CDR3 protein gets one entry after TCRdb re-called the 5' RACE reads with MiXCR. Here the sample spans about 430,000 distinct CDR3 sequences, less than 25% being singletons. The CDR3 is 16 residues long. V dropped 6 bases and J dropped 5; count of bases not matched to a gene: 6. The V gene's germline CDR1 is SNHLY and CDR2 FYNNEI. The sample was PBMCs or a T cell subset sorted from them (not recorded which). The rearrangement joins TRBV2 to TRBJ2-1; 14 positions match TRBD2. The TCR comes from an adult woman who had mild COVID-19 (a few samples of this study predate the infection). Cell type and time point are not known. The CDR3 DNA reads as TGTGCCAGCAGGGCAGGGACTAGCGGGGGTAACAATGAGCAGTTCTTC. Its protein is CASRAGTSGGNNEQFF. The full variable domain, rest sourced from reference TRBV2 and TRBJ2-1, is EPEVTQTPSHQVTQMGQEVILRCVPISNHLYFYWYRQILGQKVEFLVSFYNNEISEKSEIFDDQFSVERPDGSNFTLKIRSTKLEDSAMYFCASRAGTSGGNNEQFFGPGTRLTVL.